The next 7 T cell receptor beta chains were all read from a single sample in a study of radiation and T cells in renal cell carcinoma. The time point denotes: baseline pretreatment blood. Treatment: 15 Gy SBRT to primary tumor, nephrectomy 4 weeks later. TCRdb's table, derived via immunoSEQ multiplex PCR, lists solely in-frame clones and lacks some. Among 100,000 to 150,000 clones listed, around 84% were seen once. The sample in question was blood, obtained from a patient whose treatment included radiotherapy and nephrectomy. These receptors originate from a woman aged 60 to 75 with renal cell carcinoma.

To note about this clone: One end of the junction varies from germline; a read error may be responsible. V usage is TRBV7-3 and J usage is TRBJ1-2; D is uncertain. The CDR3 contains 14 residues. Germline loops: CDR1 SGHTA, CDR2 FQGTGA. DNA for the CDR3: TGTGCCAGCAGCGTAACCGGGAGCGTCGAGGGCTACACCTTC. This translates into CASSVTGSVEGYTF.

The rearrangement joins TRBV7-6 to TRBJ2-3; 8 bases fit TRBD1. The V and J ends lost 5 bases and 2 bases, in that order; junction bases with no gene match: 6. CDR1 SGHVS and CDR2 FNYEAQ come from the germline V gene. The CDR3 totals 15 residues. This chain's CDR3 is CASSPLGQDTDTQYF. The CDR3 DNA sequence: TGTGCCAGCAGCCCCTTGGGACAGGACACAGATACGCAGTATTTT. The full variable domain, completed using reference TRBV7-6 and TRBJ2-3, is GAGVSQSPRYKVTKRGQDVALRCDPISGHVSLYWYRQALGQGPEFLTYFNYEAQQDKSGLPNDRFSAERPEGSISTLTIQRTEQRDSAMYRCASSPLGQDTDTQYFGPGTRLTVL.

This clone was recorded only once. The rearrangement joins TRBV7-8 to TRBJ1-3; D gene uncertain. The V end lost 3 bases, the J end lost 0 bases, and 15 bases lay between the germline ends. The germline gives CDR1 SGHVS, CDR2 FQNEAQ. CDR3 length: 17 residues. The CDR3 bases are TGTGCCAGCAGCTTCCATCTGGGCCGATCCTCTGGAAACACCATATATTTT. Encoded protein: CASSFHLGRSSGNTIYF.

The rearrangement uses TRBV11-3 and TRBJ2-1; tentatively, D is TRBD1 or TRBD2 (5 bases each). V lost 5 bases to trimming and J lost 0 bases, with 11 bases between them. The length of the CDR3 is 15 residues. Germline V gives CDR1 SGHNT, CDR2 YENEEA. The CDR3 DNA sequence: TGTGCCAGCAGCGTTGAGGGGACCTCCTACAATGAGCAGTTCTTC. Translation gives CASSVEGTSYNEQFF.

The V and J genes are TRBV20-1 and TRBJ2-1; either TRBD1 or TRBD2 may supply D (5 bases each). The V gene's germline CDR1 is DFQATT and CDR2 SNEGSKA (reference sequence). Trimming took 3 bases from V and 12 from J, leaving 12 bases between them. This CDR3 contains 11 residues. The CDR3 bases are TGCAGTGCTAGCGGGGCCGCTGGGCAGTTCTTC. Protein product: CSASGAAGQFF.

The rearrangement uses TRBV5-1 and TRBJ2-1; 8 nucleotides match TRBD1. Per the germline V gene, CDR1 is SGHRS and CDR2 is YFSETQ. This CDR3 is 15 amino acids long. J gave up 7 bases and V 3 bases, and 9 bases lay outside the gene matches. The CDR3 loop reads CASSSIQGEPNEQFF. The CDR3, as DNA: TGCGCCAGCAGCTCTATACAGGGGGAGCCGAATGAGCAGTTCTTC.

The chain recombines TRBV19 with TRBJ2-2; D gene unclear. CDR1 LNHDA and CDR2 SQIVND come from the germline V gene (reference sequence). CDR3 length equals 15 residues. Trimming left V 5 bases short and J 7 bases short, with 17 bases between. The CDR3 region is CASSQQAFLGGELFF. CDR3 nucleotides: TGTGCCAGTAGTCAGCAGGCTTTCCTCGGCGGGGAGCTGTTTTTT.